These T cell receptor beta chains were read from a single sample in a study of response to subunit inactivated influenza vaccine. TCRdb re-called the RT-PCR reads with MiXCR, one entry per CDR3 protein. The table lists hundreds of thousands of distinct CDR3 sequences, about 15% of them singletons. This sample comprised PBMCs from blood, obtained approximately 15 days before vaccination. The receptor source for this set is a man over 45 who received an inactivated influenza vaccine. The CDR3 runs from the conserved cysteine through the conserved F or W. D genes are given only for firm matches. Some rows have no size entry. The others give once, few or many, or a class for an expanded clone.

>TRBJ1-4|TRBV27|.|.
CASSPFLRSVTNEKLFF
TGTGCCAGCAGTCCCTTTCTCCGGTCCGTGACTAATGAAAAACTGTTTTTT
>TRBJ2-7|TRBV19|.|TRBD1
CASSRGGQGTYEQYF
TGTGCCAGTAGTAGGGGAGGACAGGGAACCTACGAGCAGTACTTC
>TRBJ1-2|TRBV25-1|.|TRBD1
CASSPDREFYGYTF
TGTGCCAGCAGTCCGGACAGGGAATTCTATGGCTACACCTTC
>TRBJ2-7|TRBV7-2|once|TRBD2
CASSPRTSPRREQYF
TGTGCCAGCAGCCCCCGGACTAGCCCCCGTCGCGAGCAGTACTTC
>TRBJ1-2|TRBV5-1|many|TRBD1
CASSTGTGDGYTF
TGCGCCAGCAGCACCGGGACAGGGGATGGCTACACCTTC
>TRBJ2-1|TRBV12-3/TRBV12-4|.|.
CASSLEAANGANEQFF
TGTGCCAGCAGTTTAGAGGCCGCTAATGGGGCCAATGAGCAGTTCTTC
>TRBJ2-3|TRBV4-3|many|TRBD2
CASSQEALAARTDTQYF
TGCGCCAGCAGCCAAGAAGCACTAGCGGCGCGCACAGATACGCAGTATTTT
>TRBJ2-5|TRBV7-2|many|.
CASRRGPQETQYF
TGTGCCAGCAGACGGGGACCCCAAGAGACCCAGTACTTC
>TRBJ1-1|TRBV27|few|.
CASSPGRLGTEAFF
TGTGCCAGCAGTCCAGGGCGATTAGGCACTGAAGCTTTCTTT
>TRBJ1-6|TRBV3-1|few|.
CASSQARDPAVF
TGTGCCAGCAGCCAAGCCCGGGACCCAGCCGTCTTT
>TRBJ2-6|TRBV6-2/TRBV6-3|few|TRBD1
CASSYTDRDNYAGANVLTF
TGTGCCAGCAGTTACACGGACAGGGACAACTATGCTGGGGCCAACGTCCTGACTTTC
>TRBJ2-7|TRBV9|many|TRBD2
CASSGGGEQYF
TGCGCCAGCAGTGGGGGAGGGGAGCAGTACTTC